This TCR beta chain was sequenced in a study of esophageal squamous cell carcinoma under preoperative chemotherapy. For this clonotype: The antigen is unknown. With a much larger clone just one base away, this may be a read error.

Study-level results: Clonal contraction, more than amplification, hit abundant clones after paclitaxel-nedaplatin. Post-treatment tumor-infiltrating lymphocytes appeared partly derived from peripheral T cells migrating into the tumor. After chemotherapy, TCR diversity rose significantly in peripheral T cells but not in tumor-infiltrating lymphocytes.

The CDR3 consists of 15 residues. CDR1 is MRHNA and CDR2 is SNTAGT in the germline V gene. V was cut by 0 bases and J by 11 bases, with 19 bases left in between. Time point in this sample: before preoperative PTX-NDP chemotherapy. TCRdb redid the calling of the PCR reads with MiXCR, one entry per CDR3 protein. The sample shows roughly 15,000 distinct CDR3 sequences, less than 65% of them seen only once. This sample was obtained from a patient given preoperative chemotherapy. The V and J genes are TRBV6-4 and TRBJ2-5, with D maybe TRBD1 (6 bases). This TCR came from a human donor with esophageal squamous cell carcinoma. The donor label of this sample is uncertain. CDR3 sequence: CASSDSPGDYNEQYF. Written as DNA, the CDR3 is TGTGCCAGCAGTGACTCGCCAGGGGATTACAATGAGCAGTACTTC.